The T cell receptor beta chain described here comes from a study of molecular identifiers for immune sequencing clone quantification. This clonotype was seen a handful of times. Antigen: not known. Study findings and constraints: In a background of 850,000 to 1,000,000 naive cells, spiked Jurkat TCR RNA from one cell was reportedly detectable.

The CDR3 contains 16 residues. The V segment lost 4 bases and the J segment 6 bases; nucleotides outside the gene matches: 10. Germline-derived CDR1 and CDR2 are SEHNR and FQNEAQ (reference sequence). Each CDR3 protein gets one entry after TCRdb re-called the PCR reads with MiXCR. The data hold about 630,000 distinct CDR3 sequences, with roughly 27% observed a single time. Every naive CD8 library was made from between roughly 20,000 and 1,000,000 sorted cells with 10%, 30% or 50% RNA. The sequencing sample was made of naive CD8+ T cells from blood, with Jurkat cell RNA spiked in. Subset reported: FACS-sorted CD8+CD4-CCR7+CD45RA+ naive T cells. This clonotype was sampled from a human donor in good health. Some libraries in this study had Jurkat cell RNA spiked in. This chain connects TRBV7-9 to TRBJ1-5, with 9 bases that match TRBD1. The CDR3 sequence: CASSSSDRGGSQPQHF. Here the CDR3 DNA reads TGTGCCAGCAGCTCCAGTGACAGGGGGGGTAGTCAGCCCCAGCATTTT.